One T cell receptor beta chain is described in this entry. Its matching antigen is unknown. Donors were nominally healthy when sampled, though unrecorded immune exposures were likely. Germline loops: CDR1 SGDLS, CDR2 YYNGEE. This CDR3 contains 16 residues. V was pared by 1 base and J by 4 bases, with 7 bases of the junction left unmatched. The sample originates from a study of cytomegalovirus exposure and HLA in healthy donors. The wider study: From HLA-typed donors, an early data release held approximately 85 million unique TCRs.

The PCR was carried out with 60 Vbeta primers and 13 Jbeta primers. Produced via immunoSEQ multiplex PCR; TCRdb's table is partial and in-frame only. The sample has 150,000 or so clones; over 70% are singletons. Study-wide points: CMV antigen specificity of three CMV-associated chains was confirmed in vitro. The authors enumerated over 150 TCR beta chains as linked to cytomegalovirus.

The sample taken for sequencing was PBMCs. This sequence originates from a man aged 30-40 years in good health and CMV-seropositive. The chain links TRBV9 to TRBJ2-1; 8 bases fit TRBD2. Here the CDR3 reads CASSVISGKGYNEQFF. The DNA for the CDR3 is TGTGCCAGCAGCGTAATTAGCGGGAAGGGTTACAATGAGCAGTTCTTC.